This T cell receptor beta chain originates from a study of response to subunit inactivated influenza vaccine. MiXCR, applied by TCRdb to the RT-PCR reads, yields one record per CDR3 protein. The sample carries roughly 170,000 distinct CDR3 sequences, around 9% recorded once. The V end lost 3 bases, the J end lost 2 bases, and 16 bases lay between the germline ends. Germline V gene data show CDR1 as KGHDR and CDR2 as SFDVKD. This CDR3 has 17 residues. There are many counts of this clonotype. This specimen consisted of non-naive T cells sorted from PBMCs, obtained on the day of vaccination. The gene calls are TRBV24-1 and TRBJ2-1; D is undetermined. This receptor was identified in a man aged 45-65 years who received an inactivated influenza vaccine. The CDR3 nucleotides read TGTGCCACCAGTGATACGGGCAACTCATCTCCCTACAATGAGCAGTTCTTC. This sequence encodes CATSDTGNSSPYNEQFF.